This is a list of T cell receptor beta chains from one sample in a study of shared clonotypes between healthy human individuals. Assay used: immunoSEQ multiplex PCR; TCRdb lists only in-frame clones, some missing. The sample records under 2,000,000 clones, about 95% being singletons. Sequencing was carried out using naive CD8+ T cells sorted from blood. All receptors derive from a man aged 18 to 29 in good health. Both conserved end residues are part of each CDR3. The D gene is left open where the match is weak. Some rows have no size entry. The others give once, few or many, or a class for an expanded clone.

abundance,j_gene,d_gene,v_gene,CDR3nt,CDR3aa
-,TRBJ2-1,TRBD2,TRBV13,TGTGCCAGCAGCTTACCGACGGCGGGAGAGGATGAGCAGTTCTTC,CASSLPTAGEDEQFF
-,TRBJ2-7,-,TRBV10-1,TGCGCCAGCAGTAGCGGGCAAAATAACGAGCAGTACTTC,CASSSGQNNEQYF
once,TRBJ2-3,-,TRBV7-6,TGTGCCAGCAGCTTAGAGGTCCGCACAGATACGCAGTATTTT,CASSLEVRTDTQYF
-,TRBJ2-1,TRBD2,TRBV15,TGTGCCACCAGCAGAGGAGCGGGAGGGCCGGGCAATGAGCAGTTCTTC,CATSRGAGGPGNEQFF
-,TRBJ2-7,-,TRBV2,TGTGCCAGCAGTGATAAACAGGGTGACGACGAGCAGTACTTC,CASSDKQGDDEQYF
-,TRBJ2-1,TRBD2,TRBV5-6,TGTGCCAGCAGCTCGAATAGACTAGCGGGTGAGCAGTTCTTC,CASSSNRLAGEQFF
-,TRBJ2-7,-,TRBV6-5,TGTGCCAGCAGTTATGGGGACACGGCTTACGAGCAGTACTTC,CASSYGDTAYEQYF
-,TRBJ2-7,TRBD1,TRBV28,TGTGCCAGCAGTTTATTGTCCAGGGGGCGCGACGAGCAGTACTTC,CASSLLSRGRDEQYF
-,TRBJ2-1,TRBD2,TRBV27,TGTGCCAGCAGTTTAAGCGGGGGGACCTACAATGAGCAGTTCTTC,CASSLSGGTYNEQFF
-,TRBJ1-6,-,TRBV5-1,TGCGCCAGCAGCTTGGATGTCGGAAATTCACCCCTCCACTTT,CASSLDVGNSPLHF
-,TRBJ2-1,TRBD2,TRBV27,TGTGCCAGCAGTTGGCTAGCGGGTTTCAATGAGCAGTTCTTC,CASSWLAGFNEQFF
-,TRBJ2-2,-,TRBV11-2,TGTGCCAGCAGCCCCGGCCAGGGCAGAATCGACACCGGGGAGCTGTTTTTT,CASSPGQGRIDTGELFF
-,TRBJ2-7,-,TRBV6-5,TGTGCCAGCAGTTATGGGCGGACCTACGAGCAGTACTTC,CASSYGRTYEQYF
-,TRBJ2-2,-,TRBV28,TGTGCCAGCAGTTTAGGGGCGAACACCGGGGAGCTGTTTTTT,CASSLGANTGELFF
-,TRBJ2-3,-,TRBV2,TGTGCCAGCAGTGAAGTGGAGGGGCCCTACACAGATACGCAGTATTTT,CASSEVEGPYTDTQYF
once,TRBJ2-2,-,TRBV7-8,TGTGCCAGCAGCTTAGTTCATACCGGGGAGCTGTTTTTT,CASSLVHTGELFF
-,TRBJ2-7,TRBD2,TRBV6-1,TGTGCCAGCAGTGGTAGCGGGAGCTCCGAGCAGTACTTC,CASSGSGSSEQYF
-,TRBJ2-3,TRBD1,TRBV27,TGTGCCAGCAGTTTAAGCGGGACAGGGGACACAGATACGCAGTATTTT,CASSLSGTGDTDTQYF
-,TRBJ1-5,-,TRBV25-1,TGTGCCAGCAGTGAATGGAGTAGGGATCAGCCCCAGCATTTT,CASSEWSRDQPQHF
-,TRBJ2-7,TRBD2,TRBV2,TGTGCCAGTAAGCCGGGACTAGCTTACGAGCAGTACTTC,CASKPGLAYEQYF
once,TRBJ1-1,-,TRBV6-5,TGTGCCAGCAGTTCATCCCCTTATGACACTGAAGCTTTCTTT,CASSSSPYDTEAFF
once,TRBJ1-5,-,TRBV7-9,TGTGCCAGTCAGAGGACAGCAACGGTAAGGGGTCACAATCAGCCCCAGCATTTT,CASQRTATVRGHNQPQHF
-,TRBJ2-3,-,TRBV13,TGTGCCAGCAGCTGGGGGACACCTAGCACAGATACGCAGTATTTT,CASSWGTPSTDTQYF
-,TRBJ2-3,TRBD2,TRBV5-6,TGTGCCAGCAGCTCCCGCCTGGGGGGGTGGGGCACAGATACGCAGTATTTT,CASSSRLGGWGTDTQYF
-,TRBJ2-1,-,TRBV7-9,TGTGCCAGCAGCTCTTCACTCGTCGGAGGGGGGTTCTTC,CASSSSLVGGGFF
-,TRBJ2-7,TRBD2,TRBV25-1,TGTGCCAGCAGTGACGTAGCGGGAGGGCCATCCCGATACGAGCAGTACTTC,CASSDVAGGPSRYEQYF
-,TRBJ1-5,-,TRBV4-1,TGCGCCAGCAGCCCCGAGAGGAAGGGCAATCAGCCCCAGCATTTT,CASSPERKGNQPQHF
-,TRBJ1-1,TRBD1,TRBV6-5,TGTGCCAGCAGTTGGGACAGGAAGAACACTGAAGCTTTCTTT,CASSWDRKNTEAFF
-,TRBJ1-5,-,TRBV5-6,TGTGCCAGCAGCTCGGGTGCGGGGTCGTGGCAGCCCCAGCATTTT,CASSSGAGSWQPQHF
-,TRBJ1-1,-,TRBV5-6,TGTGCCAGCAGCTTGGGCGGGGGAGGTGGTGAAGCTTTCTTT,CASSLGGGGGEAFF
-,TRBJ2-7,TRBD2,TRBV14,TGTGCCAGCAGCCAAGTTCGGCTAGCGGGAGGGCCGGTGCAGTACTTC,CASSQVRLAGGPVQYF
-,TRBJ2-5,-,TRBV11-3,TGTGCCAGCAGCTCACCGGGGGAGGGGGCCCAAGAGACCCAGTACTTC,CASSSPGEGAQETQYF
-,TRBJ2-7,TRBD1,TRBV5-6,TGTGCCAGCAGACCGCGCGACAGACAGGGCTACGAGCAGTACTTC,CASRPRDRQGYEQYF
-,TRBJ2-7,-,TRBV9,TGTGCCAGCAGCGTCTCGGGACACCCTACCTACGAGCAGTACTTC,CASSVSGHPTYEQYF